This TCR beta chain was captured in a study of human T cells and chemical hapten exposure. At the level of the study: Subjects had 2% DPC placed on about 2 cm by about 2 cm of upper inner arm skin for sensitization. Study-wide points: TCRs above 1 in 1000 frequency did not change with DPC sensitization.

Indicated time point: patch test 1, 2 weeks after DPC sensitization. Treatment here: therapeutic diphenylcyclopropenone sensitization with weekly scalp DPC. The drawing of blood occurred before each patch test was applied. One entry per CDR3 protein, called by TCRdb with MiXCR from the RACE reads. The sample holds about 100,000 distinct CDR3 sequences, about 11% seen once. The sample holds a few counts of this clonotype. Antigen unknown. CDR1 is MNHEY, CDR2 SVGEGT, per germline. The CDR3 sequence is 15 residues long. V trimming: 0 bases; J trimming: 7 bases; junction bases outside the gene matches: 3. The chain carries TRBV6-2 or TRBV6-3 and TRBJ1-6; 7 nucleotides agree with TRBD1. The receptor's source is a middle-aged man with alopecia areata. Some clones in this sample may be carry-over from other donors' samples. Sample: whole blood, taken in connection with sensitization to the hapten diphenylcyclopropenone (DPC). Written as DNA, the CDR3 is TGTGCCAGCAGTTACTCAAGGGGGCAGAATTCACCCCTCCACTTT. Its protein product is CASSYSRGQNSPLHF.